This TCR beta chain comes out of a study of blood T cell repertoires in COVID-19. This CDR3 comprises 15 residues. CDR1 and CDR2 from the germline V gene are SGDLS and YYNGEE. The V and J ends lost 3 bases and 7 bases respectively, with 14 bases between them. The method was immunoSEQ multiplex PCR; TCRdb's version includes in-frame clones alone and lacks a portion of them. The table lists approximately 150,000 clones, approximately 88% of them singletons. The source material was peripheral blood. This rearrangement joins TRBV9 to TRBJ1-6; D may be TRBD1 (6 bases). This TCR came from a woman aged 45-65 years with acute or convalescent COVID-19. CDR3 protein: CASSGGQGGNSPLHF. Written as DNA, the CDR3 is TGTGCCAGCAGCGGGGGGCAGGGTGGGAATTCACCCCTCCACTTT.